The source of this T cell receptor beta chain is a study of shared clonotypes between healthy human individuals. Looking at the study overall: Each donor had three CD4 naive, three CD4 memory, two CD8 naive and one CD8 memory plate.

From germline, CDR1 is SGDLS and CDR2 YYNGEE. V shed 2 bases and J 4 bases; nucleotides not matched to a gene: 19. The CDR3 has 19 amino acids. Evenly divided among several immunoSEQ plates was the genomic DNA of each subset. Sorted-subset replicate PCRs used around 200 ng DNA, 25,000 to 30,000 T cell genomes. Using immunoSEQ multiplex PCR, the repertoire was profiled, and TCRdb retains in-frame clones only, with some absent. The data show fewer than 850,000 clones, roughly 88% seen once. The receptor's source is a man in his late teens or twenties in good health. Some clones in this sample may be carry-over from other donors' samples. The rearrangement links TRBV9 to TRBJ2-7; TRBD1 aligns across 9 bases. Sequenced sample: memory CD8+ T cells from PBMCs. Subset specified: CD45RO+ cells pooled with CCR7-negative TemRA cells. The DNA of the CDR3 is TGTGCCAGCAGCGTGGATCTGTCCAATACGGGACAGGGAATATACGAGCAGTACTTC. Its translation: CASSVDLSNTGQGIYEQYF. Filled out from reference TRBV9 and TRBJ2-7, the complete variable domain reads DSGVTQTPKHLITATGQRVTLRCSPRSGDLSVYWYQQSLDQGLQFLIQYYNGEERAKGNILERFSAQQFPDLHSELNLSSLELGDSALYFCASSVDLSNTGQGIYEQYFGPGTRLTVT.